This T cell receptor beta chain was identified during a study of shared clonotypes between healthy human individuals. Study details: The plates for each donor numbered three CD4 naive, three CD4 memory, two CD8 naive and one CD8 memory. General study results and limits: Memory subsets generally showed lower estimated richness than naive subsets.

Generated by immunoSEQ multiplex PCR, the TCRdb table keeps only in-frame clones and is missing some. The table records fewer than 800,000 clones, 92% of them present only once. CD45RO negativity and positive selection for CCR7 defined naive CD8 cells, a population that excluded terminally differentiated effector memory CD45RA+ cells. The CDR3 consists of 14 residues. The germline V and J ends were trimmed by 5 bases and 5 bases, with 12 bases remaining between them. The germline gives CDR1 MNHEY, CDR2 SMNVEV (reference sequence). Points on this clone: Its matching antigen is unknown.

The receptor was isolated from a man aged 30 to 39 in good health. The gene calls are TRBV27 and TRBJ2-2, with D possibly being TRBD2 (5 bases). Sample: naive CD8+ T cells sorted from blood. Here the CDR3 reads CASSRAERTGELFF. In DNA, the CDR3 is TGTGCCAGCAGTCGAGCGGAACGGACCGGGGAGCTGTTTTTT.